The next 5 T cell receptor beta chains were all read from a single sample in a study of shared clonotypes between healthy human individuals. Sequenced by immunoSEQ multiplex PCR; TCRdb stores in-frame clones only, minus some. The sample shows a few million clones, around 93% of them seen only once. Positively selected for CCR7, the CD45RO-negative cells used as naive CD8 cells excluded terminally differentiated effector memory CD45RA+ cells. The source material was naive CD8+ T cells from PBMCs. The receptors here all came from a man aged 18 to 29 in good health. Some clones in this sample may be carry-over from other donors' samples.

This chain joins TRBV15 and TRBJ2-2; D call uncertain. Germline V CDR1 and CDR2: LNHNV, YYDKDF (reference sequence). Trimming took 3 bases from V and 6 from J, leaving 11 bases between them. The CDR3 totals 14 residues. The CDR3 nucleotides read TGTGCCACCAGCAGGGGGTCGACGGCCGGGGAGCTGTTTTTT. This codes for CATSRGSTAGELFF. Full variable domain (missing parts from reference TRBV15 and TRBJ2-2): DAMVIQNPRYQVTQFGKPVTLSCSQTLNHNVMYWYQQKSSQAPKLLFHYYDKDFNNEADTPDNFQSRRPNTSFCFLDIRSPGLGDTAMYLCATSRGSTAGELFFGEGSRLTVL.

The chain recombines TRBV5-1 with TRBJ2-3; 9 bases match TRBD2. V dropped 5 bases and J dropped 4; count of bases not matched to a gene: 5. The CDR3 has 14 residues. In germline, CDR1 is SGHRS, CDR2 YFSETQ. CDR3 in amino acids: CASRGTSLADTQYF. CDR3 DNA sequence: TGCGCCAGCAGGGGGACTAGCCTGGCAGATACGCAGTATTTT.

The rearrangement uses TRBV6-6 and TRBJ2-7; D not resolved. The CDR3 length is 14 residues. V lost 6 bases to trimming and J lost 1 base, with 13 bases between them. Germline V lookup: CDR1 MNHNY, CDR2 SVGAGI (reference sequence). CDR3 protein: CASSPGSLSYEQYF. CDR3 nucleotide sequence: TGTGCCAGCAGCCCCGGCAGCCTTTCCTACGAGCAGTACTTC.

The chain links TRBV6-5 to TRBJ2-7; 9 bases match TRBD2. Germline values: CDR1 MNHEY, CDR2 SVGAGI. The V and J ends lost 4 bases and 2 bases, in that order; junction bases with no gene match: 6. The CDR3 is made up of 15 amino acids. The CDR3 loop is CASSSRLADPYEQYF. Here the CDR3 DNA reads TGTGCCAGCAGTTCCCGACTAGCGGACCCCTACGAGCAGTACTTC.

J is TRBJ1-3 and V is TRBV6-1; weak D call: TRBD1 (5 bases). The germline V gene has CDR1 MNHNS and CDR2 SASEGT. The CDR3 consists of 15 residues. V lost 2 bases and J 8 bases, leaving 16 bases between the germline ends. The CDR3 loop is CASSETRGGVDTIYF. The DNA for the CDR3 is TGTGCCAGCAGTGAAACTCGGGGCGGCGTAGACACCATATATTTT.